These 7 T cell receptor beta chains share one sample of origin, sequenced in a study of blood T cell repertoires in COVID-19. Here immunoSEQ multiplex PCR was the method, and the copy in TCRdb shows in-frame clones only, minus some. The sample carries 150,000 to 200,000 clones, around 80% recorded once. The specimen sequenced was peripheral blood. Receptors originate from a man aged 65 to 85 with active or convalescent COVID-19.

The V gene is TRBV5-1, the J gene TRBJ1-6; D is possibly TRBD1 (6 bases). V was shortened by 4 bases and J by 10 bases, with 15 bases between the two germline ends. Per the germline V gene, CDR1 is SGHRS and CDR2 is YFSETQ. This CDR3 comprises 14 residues. CDR3: CASSAQGGESPLHF. Written as DNA, the CDR3 is TGCGCCAGCAGCGCACAGGGTGGGGAATCACCCCTCCACTTT.

The chain links TRBV5-6 to TRBJ1-2; 7 bases are shared with TRBD1. CDR3 size: 15 residues. Germline values: CDR1 SGHDT, CDR2 YYEEEE. The V and J ends lost 1 base and 2 bases, in that order; junction bases with no gene match: 5. The CDR3 loop is CASSLWTGGNYGYTF. In nucleotides, the CDR3 is TGTGCCAGCAGCTTGTGGACAGGCGGGAACTATGGCTACACCTTC.

The rearrangement links TRBV9 to TRBJ1-1; possible D gene TRBD1, 5 bases. V was cut by 4 bases and J by 0 bases, with 16 bases left in between. The CDR3 extends over 16 amino acids. Germline V gene sequence: CDR1 SGDLS, CDR2 YYNGEE. The CDR3 coding sequence is TGTGCCAGCAGCCGCCGCGCAGGGCCTATGAACACTGAAGCTTTCTTT. It is translated as CASSRRAGPMNTEAFF.

The chain couples TRBV5-8 to TRBJ2-1; 7 bases are shared with TRBD2. Germline-derived CDR1 and CDR2 are SGHTS and YDEGEE. The CDR3 loop spans 15 amino acids. Losses at the gene ends were 1 base for V and 3 bases for J; bases not matched to a gene: 4. CDR3 in DNA: TGTGCCAGCAGCTTGCGCGGGGGTGTCTACAATGAGCAGTTCTTC. Protein product: CASSLRGGVYNEQFF.

The chain joins TRBV5-1 to TRBJ1-1, with 9 positions matching TRBD1. The CDR3 length is 14 residues. CDR1 and CDR2 (germline): SGHRS, YFSETQ. Trimming took 3 bases from V and 1 from J; bases not matched to a gene: 1. The CDR3 region has the DNA TGCGCCAGCAGCTCGGGACAGGGGAACACTGAAGCTTTCTTT. Its translation is CASSSGQGNTEAFF.

The rearrangement uses TRBV5-4 and TRBJ1-4, with 7 bases that match TRBD1. V shed 3 bases and J 8 bases; nucleotides not matched to a gene: 10. Germline-derived CDR1 and CDR2 are SGHNT and YYREEE (reference sequence). The CDR3 is made up of 15 amino acids. In DNA, the CDR3 is TGTGCCAGCAGCTCTCGGGACAGACTGGGGGAAAAACTGTTTTTT. Protein sequence: CASSSRDRLGEKLFF.

This clone was seen only once. The chain uses TRBV11-2 and TRBJ2-1; 9 bases are a match to TRBD2. From germline, CDR1 is SGHAT and CDR2 FQNNGV. V shed 5 bases and J 0 bases; nucleotides not matched to a gene: 2. CDR3 length: 15 residues. Written as DNA, the CDR3 is TGTGCCAGCAGCCTAGCGGGGAGCTCCTACAATGAGCAGTTCTTC. Its translation: CASSLAGSSYNEQFF.